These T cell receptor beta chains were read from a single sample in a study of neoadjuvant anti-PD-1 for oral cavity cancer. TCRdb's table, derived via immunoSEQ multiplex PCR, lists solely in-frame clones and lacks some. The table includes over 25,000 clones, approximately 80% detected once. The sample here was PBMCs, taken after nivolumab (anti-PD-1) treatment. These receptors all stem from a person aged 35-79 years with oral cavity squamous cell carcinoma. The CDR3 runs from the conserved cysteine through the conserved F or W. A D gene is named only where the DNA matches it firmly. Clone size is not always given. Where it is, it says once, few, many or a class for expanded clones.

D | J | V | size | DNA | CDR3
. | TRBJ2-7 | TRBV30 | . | TGTGCCCGGAGAGGCCCCTACGAGCAGTACTTC | CARRGPYEQYF
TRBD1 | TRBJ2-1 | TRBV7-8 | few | TGTGCCAGCAGCCATGACAGGGGGATCTACAATGAGCAGTTCTTC | CASSHDRGIYNEQFF
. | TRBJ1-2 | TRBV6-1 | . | TGTGCCAGCAGTGAATCGGCAGGGTTGGGGGGCTACACCTTC | CASSESAGLGGYTF
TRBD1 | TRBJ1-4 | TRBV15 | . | TGTGCCACCAGCAGAGGTCAGGGGGGAAGGGGCGAAAAACTGTTTTTT | CATSRGQGGRGEKLFF
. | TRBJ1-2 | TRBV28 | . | TGTGCCAGCAGTTTATTAGACAGTCTCTATGGCTACACCTTC | CASSLLDSLYGYTF
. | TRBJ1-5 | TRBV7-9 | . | TGTGCCAGCAGCTTACTGGGGGACCAGCCCCAGCATTTT | CASSLLGDQPQHF
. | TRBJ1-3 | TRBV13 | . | TGTGCCAGCAGCGGGCCAAACACCATATATTTT | CASSGPNTIYF
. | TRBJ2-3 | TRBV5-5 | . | TGTGCCAGCAGCGATGGCCCTCCGACAGATACGCAGTATTTT | CASSDGPPTDTQYF
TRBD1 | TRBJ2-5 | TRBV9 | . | TGTGCCAGCAGCTCGACTTCGGGACAGAAAGAGACCCAGTACTTC | CASSSTSGQKETQYF
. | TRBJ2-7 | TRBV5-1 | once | TGCGCCAGCAGCTTACAGGGGGGGTTCAGATACGAGCAGTACTTC | CASSLQGGFRYEQYF
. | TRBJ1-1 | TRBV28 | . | TGTGCCAGCAGTTTTGGGGTCTCTCAAGTGAACACTGAAGCTTTCTTT | CASSFGVSQVNTEAFF
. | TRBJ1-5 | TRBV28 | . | TGTGCCAGCAGTTTAAGGGTAGGTCAGCCCCAGCATTTT | CASSLRVGQPQHF
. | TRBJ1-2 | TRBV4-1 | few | TGCGCCAGCAGCCAACAGGGCGAATACACCTTC | CASSQQGEYTF
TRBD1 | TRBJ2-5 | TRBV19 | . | TGTGCCAGTAGGGGGACAGACCAAGAGACCCAGTACTTC | CASRGTDQETQYF
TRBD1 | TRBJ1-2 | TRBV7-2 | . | TGTGCCAGCAGCTCACTTTACAGGGGAGACTATGGCTACACCTTC | CASSSLYRGDYGYTF
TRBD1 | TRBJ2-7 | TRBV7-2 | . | TGTGCCAGCAGCTTAGTGACAGGGAGCTCCTACGAGCAGTACTTC | CASSLVTGSSYEQYF
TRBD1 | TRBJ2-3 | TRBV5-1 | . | TGCGCCAGCAGCTTGGCAGGGGGCAGCACAGATACGCAGTATTTT | CASSLAGGSTDTQYF
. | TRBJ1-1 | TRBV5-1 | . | TGCGCCAGCAGCTTGGGGGTCGGCAGGGAAACCACTGAAGCTTTCTTT | CASSLGVGRETTEAFF
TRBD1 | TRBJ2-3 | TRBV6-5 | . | TGTGCCAGCAAGGACAGGTTTAGCACAGATACGCAGTATTTT | CASKDRFSTDTQYF
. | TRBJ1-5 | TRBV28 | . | TGTGCCAGCAGTCCTGGAATAAATCAGCCCCAGCATTTT | CASSPGINQPQHF
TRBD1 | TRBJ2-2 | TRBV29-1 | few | TGCAGCGTCGGTTATGCAGGGGGCACCGGGGAGCTGTTTTTT | CSVGYAGGTGELFF
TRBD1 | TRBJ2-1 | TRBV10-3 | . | TGTGCCATCAGTGACCCAGCACAGGGGTCGTTCTTC | CAISDPAQGSFF
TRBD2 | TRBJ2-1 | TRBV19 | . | TGTGCCAGTAGTACGGGACTAGCGGGGGCAGATGAGCAGTTCTTC | CASSTGLAGADEQFF
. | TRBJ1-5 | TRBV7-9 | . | TGTGCCAGCAGCTTAGGAACCGAGCCCCAGCATTTT | CASSLGTEPQHF
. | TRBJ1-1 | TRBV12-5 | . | TGTGCTAGTGGCCCGGGGGGGCAGAACACTGAAGCTTTCTTT | CASGPGGQNTEAFF
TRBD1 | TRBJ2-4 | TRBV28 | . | TGTGCCAGCAGGGCCCTAACGGGGCGACAGGGAGAAGGCATTCAGTACTTC | CASRALTGRQGEGIQYF
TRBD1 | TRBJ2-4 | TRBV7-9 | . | TGTGCCAGCAGCCCCGAGACAGGGGGCTCAGGGATTCAGTACTTC | CASSPETGGSGIQYF
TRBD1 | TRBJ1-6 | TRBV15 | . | TGTGCCACCAGCAGAACCGGGACAGGGGACCCAAATTCACCCCTCCACTTT | CATSRTGTGDPNSPLHF
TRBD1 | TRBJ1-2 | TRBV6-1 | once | TGTGCCAGCAGTGAAGGGGAGGGGGCAACCTATGGCTACACCTTC | CASSEGEGATYGYTF
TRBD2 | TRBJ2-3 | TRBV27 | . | TGTGCCAGCAGTTCTCGACTAGCGGGGGTAGATACGCAGTATTTT | CASSSRLAGVDTQYF
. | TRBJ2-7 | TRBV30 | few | TGTGCCTGGACGAACGGGTTAACCTACGAGCAGTACTTC | CAWTNGLTYEQYF
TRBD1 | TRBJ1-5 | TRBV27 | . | TGTGCCAGCAGCTTGACAGGGAGCAATCAGCCCCAGCATTTT | CASSLTGSNQPQHF
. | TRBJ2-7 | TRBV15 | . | TGTGCCACCAGCAGAGATGTGGGGTACGAGCAGTACTTC | CATSRDVGYEQYF
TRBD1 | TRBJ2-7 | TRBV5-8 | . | TGTGCCAGCAGCAACCGGGACAGGAAAGGCCACGAGCAGTACTTC | CASSNRDRKGHEQYF
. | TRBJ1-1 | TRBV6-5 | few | TGTGCCAGCAGTTACTCCGTAGTGGCCACTGAAGCTTTCTTT | CASSYSVVATEAFF
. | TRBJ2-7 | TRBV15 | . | TGTGCCACCAGCAGAGACAGGGGCTACGAGCAGTACTTC | CATSRDRGYEQYF
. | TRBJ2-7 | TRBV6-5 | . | TGTGCCAGCAGTTACACGGGGACGACCTACGAGCAGTACTTC | CASSYTGTTYEQYF
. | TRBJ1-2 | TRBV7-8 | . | TGTGCCAGCAGCTTAGGGGGAGAGGGGCCCCTCGCCTATGGCTACACCTTC | CASSLGGEGPLAYGYTF
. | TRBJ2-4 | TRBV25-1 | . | TGTGCCAGCAGAGGGTCGGGCAAAAACATTCAGTACTTC | CASRGSGKNIQYF
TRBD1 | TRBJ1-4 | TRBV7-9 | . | TGTGCCAGCAGCCCCAGGACAGGGCGAAATGAAAAACTGTTTTTT | CASSPRTGRNEKLFF
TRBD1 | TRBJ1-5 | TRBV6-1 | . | TGTGCCAGCAGGGAACAGGGGGCCCTTAATCAGCCCCAGCATTTT | CASREQGALNQPQHF
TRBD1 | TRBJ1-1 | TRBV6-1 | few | TGTGCCAGCAGTGGACAGGGGTACACTGAAGCTTTCTTT | CASSGQGYTEAFF
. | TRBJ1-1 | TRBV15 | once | TGTGCCACCAGCAGAGTGGCCAGGGCTAACACTGAAGCTTTCTTT | CATSRVARANTEAFF
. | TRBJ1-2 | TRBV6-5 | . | TGTGCCAGCAGTGCACCCGGGACCCTACCCTATGGCTACACCTTC | CASSAPGTLPYGYTF
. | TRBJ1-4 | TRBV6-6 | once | TGTGCCAGCAGTTACCGGGGTGGTGAAAAACTGTTTTTT | CASSYRGGEKLFF